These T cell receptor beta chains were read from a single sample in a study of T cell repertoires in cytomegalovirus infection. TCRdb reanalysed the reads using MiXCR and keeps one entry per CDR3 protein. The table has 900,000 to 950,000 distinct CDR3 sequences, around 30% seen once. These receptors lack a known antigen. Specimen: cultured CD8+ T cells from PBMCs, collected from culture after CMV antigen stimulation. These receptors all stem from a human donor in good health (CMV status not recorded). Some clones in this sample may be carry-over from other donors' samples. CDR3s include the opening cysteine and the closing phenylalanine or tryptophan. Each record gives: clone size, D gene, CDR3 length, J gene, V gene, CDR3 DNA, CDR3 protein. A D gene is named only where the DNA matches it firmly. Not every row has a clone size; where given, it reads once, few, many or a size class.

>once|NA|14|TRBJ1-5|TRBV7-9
TGTGCCAGCAGCCCCGATGGTAGCAATCAGACCCAGCATTTT
CASSPDGSNQTQHF
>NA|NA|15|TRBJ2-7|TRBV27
TGTGCCAGCAGTTTATCCGGGGTACCATCCTACGAGCAGTACTTC
CASSLSGVPSYEQYF
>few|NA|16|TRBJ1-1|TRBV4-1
TGCGCCAGCAGCCTAACGAAGAGCTATGGCCCCACTGAAGCTTTCTTT
CASSLTKSYGPTEAFF
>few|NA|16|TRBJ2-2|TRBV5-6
TGTGCCAGCGTCGGCATGGGCATAACGAACACCGGGGAGCTGTTTTTT
CASVGMGITNTGELFF
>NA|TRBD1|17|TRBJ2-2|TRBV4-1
TGCGCCAGCAGCCTGAACCGACAGGGCGAGAACACCGGGGAGCTGTTTTTT
CASSLNRQGENTGELFF
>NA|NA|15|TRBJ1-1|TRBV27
TGTGCCAGCAGTTTATGGGGCTTGGGGGACACTGAAGCTTTCTTT
CASSLWGLGDTEAFF
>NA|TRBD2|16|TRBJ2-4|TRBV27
TGTGCCAGCAGCCCTCTAGCGGGGGTTCTAGGCGACATTCAGTACTTC
CASSPLAGVLGDIQYF
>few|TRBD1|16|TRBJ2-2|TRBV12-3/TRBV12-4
TGTGCCAGCAGTTTCTTGACAGGGAGGAACACCGGGGAGCTGTTTTTT
CASSFLTGRNTGELFF
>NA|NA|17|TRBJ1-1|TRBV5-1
TGCGCCAGCAGCTTGTCTGGGGGAGACAACATGAACACTGAAGCTTTCTTT
CASSLSGGDNMNTEAFF
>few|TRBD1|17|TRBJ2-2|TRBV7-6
TGTGCCAGCAGCTCTAGTGGGGTGACAGGGGGCACCGGGGAGCTGTTTTTT
CASSSSGVTGGTGELFF
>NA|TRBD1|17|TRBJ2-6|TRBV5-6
TGTGCCAGCAGCCCGGGACAGGGCTCCTCTGGGGCCAACGTCCTGACTTTC
CASSPGQGSSGANVLTF
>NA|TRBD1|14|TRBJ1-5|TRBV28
TGTGCCAGCAGTTTATTACAGGGGTTTCAGCCCCAGCATTTT
CASSLLQGFQPQHF
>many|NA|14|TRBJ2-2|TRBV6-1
TGTGCCGTACGGAGGGATTCGAACACCGGGGAGCTGTTTTTT
CAVRRDSNTGELFF
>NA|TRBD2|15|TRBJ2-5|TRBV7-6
TGTGCCAGCAGCGTCAACCTAGCGGGGGATGAGACCCGGTACTTC
CASSVNLAGDETRYF
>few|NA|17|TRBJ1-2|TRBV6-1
TGTGCCAGCAGTGGGGGGACTGTTGCTCCCGACCCTTATGGCTACACCTTC
CASSGGTVAPDPYGYTF
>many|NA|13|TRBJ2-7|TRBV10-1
TGCGCCAGCAGTGAAGGTGACCACTACGAGCAGTACTTC
CASSEGDHYEQYF
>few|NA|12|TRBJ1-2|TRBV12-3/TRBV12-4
TGTGCCAGTTGGGACGGCCTATATGGCTACACCTTC
CASWDGLYGYTF
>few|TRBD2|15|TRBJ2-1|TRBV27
TGTGCCAGCAACCCCCTAGCGGGGGCCACCAATGAGCAGTTCTTC
CASNPLAGATNEQFF
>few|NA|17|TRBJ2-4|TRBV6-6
TGTGCCAGCAGTTACCCGGACAGAAACTTAGCCAAAAACATTCAGTACTTC
CASSYPDRNLAKNIQYF
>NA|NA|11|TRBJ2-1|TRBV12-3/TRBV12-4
TGTGCCAGCAGCCACGGGACAGAGCAGTTCTTC
CASSHGTEQFF
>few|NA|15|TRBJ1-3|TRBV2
TGTGCCAGCCTACTACAGGGTCGACCTCATAACACCATATATTTT
CASLLQGRPHNTIYF
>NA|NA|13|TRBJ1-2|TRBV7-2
TGTGCCAGCAGCCCCCCCCAAAATGATGGCTACACCTTC
CASSPPQNDGYTF
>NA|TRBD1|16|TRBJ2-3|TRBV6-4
TGTGCCAGCAGCAAAAGGGGGCTAGCTAGCACAGATACGCAGTATTTT
CASSKRGLASTDTQYF
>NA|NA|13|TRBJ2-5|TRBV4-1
TGCGCCAGCAGCCTTGATCGGCCAGAGACCCAGTACTTC
CASSLDRPETQYF
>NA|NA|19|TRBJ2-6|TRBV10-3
TGTGCCATCGGTGAGTCTGTGGAGTCTGTAATACTCAGGGCCAACGTCCTGACTTTC
CAIGESVESVILRANVLTF
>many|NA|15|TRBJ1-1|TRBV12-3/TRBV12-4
TGTGCCAGCAGTTCTGTCCAGAAGAGGAACACTGAAGCTTTCTTT
CASSSVQKRNTEAFF
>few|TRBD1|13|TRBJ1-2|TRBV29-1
TGCAGCGCAACAGGGGGGGCTAACTATGGCTACACCTTC
CSATGGANYGYTF
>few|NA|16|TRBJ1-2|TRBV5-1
TGCGCCAGCAGCGTGGGCTTTGACAGCTTACTCTATGGCTACACCTTC
CASSVGFDSLLYGYTF
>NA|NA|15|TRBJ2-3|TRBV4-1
TGCGCCAGCAGCCCACCAGTAGGTAGCACAGATACGCAGTATTTT
CASSPPVGSTDTQYF
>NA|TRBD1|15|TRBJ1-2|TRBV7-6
TGTGCCAGCAGCTTAGCCCAGACAGGGATCTATGGCTACACCTTC
CASSLAQTGIYGYTF
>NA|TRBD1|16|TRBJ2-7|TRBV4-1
TGCGCCAGCAGCCAAGACCCGGGACAGCAAGTCTACGAGCAGTACTTC
CASSQDPGQQVYEQYF
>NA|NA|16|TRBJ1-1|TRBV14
TGTGCCAGCAGCCACGACCCGGGACCCCTGAACACTGAAGCTTTCTTT
CASSHDPGPLNTEAFF
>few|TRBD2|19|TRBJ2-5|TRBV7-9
TGTGCCAGCAGCATTGGCGGGCGGGGGGCCGCTGGAGTGCAAGAGACCCAGTACTTC
CASSIGGRGAAGVQETQYF
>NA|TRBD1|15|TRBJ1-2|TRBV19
TGTGCCACTACCTCCGGGACAGCCTCTTACTATGGCTACACCTTC
CATTSGTASYYGYTF
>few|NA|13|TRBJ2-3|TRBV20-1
TGCAGTGCTAGAGATCTCCTTTCCGATACGCAGTATTTT
CSARDLLSDTQYF
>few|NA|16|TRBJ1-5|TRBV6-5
TGTGCCAGCAGTTACTCAGCACAGGGTGGCAATCAGCCCCAGCATTTT
CASSYSAQGGNQPQHF
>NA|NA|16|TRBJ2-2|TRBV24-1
TGTGCCACCAGTGACCGGACCTTCACGAACACCGGGGAGCTGTTTTTT
CATSDRTFTNTGELFF
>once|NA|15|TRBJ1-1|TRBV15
TGTGCCATCCGAGCCGGGGAAGGGGGTAACACTGAAGCTTTCTTT
CAIRAGEGGNTEAFF
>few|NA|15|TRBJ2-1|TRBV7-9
TGTGCCAGCAGCGATGGGACTTCGCCGTTTATTGAGCAGTTCTTC
CASSDGTSPFIEQFF
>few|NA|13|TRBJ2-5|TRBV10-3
TGTGCCACCCTTCCCCCGGGGGCCGAGACCCAGTACTTC
CATLPPGAETQYF
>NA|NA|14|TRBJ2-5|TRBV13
TGTGCCAGCAGCTTACGGGGGCGCCAAGAGACCCAGTACTTC
CASSLRGRQETQYF
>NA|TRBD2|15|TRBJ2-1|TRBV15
TGTGCCACCGATACGGGGGGGACCTCCTACAATGAGCAGTTCTTC
CATDTGGTSYNEQFF
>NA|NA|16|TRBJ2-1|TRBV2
TGTGCCAGCAGTTTCCTCAGGGGCGGGCCCTACAATGAGCAGTTCTTC
CASSFLRGGPYNEQFF
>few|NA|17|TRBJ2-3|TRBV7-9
TGTGCCAGCAGCTTATTTGGAGGGGGCTTGTTCACAGATACGCAGTATTTT
CASSLFGGGLFTDTQYF
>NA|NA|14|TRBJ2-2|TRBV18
TGTGCCAGCTCACCACCCGACAGAAGAGGGGAGCTGTTTTTT
CASSPPDRRGELFF
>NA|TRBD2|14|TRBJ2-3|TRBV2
TGTGCTTGGGGCGGGGGGGATTACACAGATACGCAGTATTTT
CAWGGGDYTDTQYF
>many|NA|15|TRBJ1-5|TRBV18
TGTGCCAGCTCACCAAACAGCTATAGCAATCAGCCCCAGCATTTT
CASSPNSYSNQPQHF
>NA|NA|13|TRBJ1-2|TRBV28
TGTGCCAGCAGGGCCCACACAGGAGGTGGCTACACCTTC
CASRAHTGGGYTF
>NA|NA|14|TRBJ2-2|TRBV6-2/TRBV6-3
TGTGCCAGCAGTAGGCCTCGGCGTACCGGGGAGCTGTTTTTT
CASSRPRRTGELFF